The present T cell receptor beta chain was sequenced within a study of vaccination effects on CD4 cells after COVID-19. Study information: All study participants received two doses of BNT162b2 or mRNA-1273 vaccine. Points from the study as a whole: Vaccine-induced new clones formed most post-vaccine spike-reactive clones in convalescents.

About this clone itself: Its matching antigen is unknown.

The assay was immunoSEQ multiplex PCR, and TCRdb's table has in-frame clones only and misses some. The sample holds more than 15,000 clones, around 76% seen once. Antigen-specific CD4+ T cell clonotypes were called by their expansion after viral peptide-pool culture in ViraFEST. When around nine days of culture had elapsed, CD4+ T cells were isolated. PCR showed that the person got SARS-CoV-2 infection at some point between March and December 2020. Half-medium changes using IL-2 medium occurred on days 3 and 7. The receptor's source is a human donor who had a prior SARS-CoV-2 infection. Source: CD4+ T cells from PBMCs cultured with SARS-CoV-2 spike peptides, taken before COVID-19 vaccination.

Written as DNA, the CDR3 is TGTGCTAGTGGTTTGACCACAGGACTAGCGGGCCACTACAATGAGCAGTTCTTC. This translates into CASGLTTGLAGHYNEQFF. The rearrangement uses TRBV12-5 and TRBJ2-1, with 11 bases aligning to TRBD2. Trimming at V came to 2 bases and at J to 3 bases, leaving 9 bases not matched to a gene. In germline, CDR1 is LGHNT, CDR2 FRNRAP. The CDR3 is made up of 18 amino acids.